One and the same sample provided the 8 T cell receptor beta chains below, sequenced in a study of blood T cell repertoires in COVID-19. TCRdb's copy holds only in-frame clones and misses some; the assay was immunoSEQ multiplex PCR. The sample holds under 450,000 clones; approximately 91% are singletons and the top ten take more than 0.85%. The material sequenced was PBMCs or T cells enriched from blood (not recorded which). All receptors derive from a woman aged 40 to 55 who had been exposed to COVID-19.

This chain joins TRBV30 and TRBJ2-2; 7 nucleotides line up with TRBD2. The CDR3 is 16 residues long. With V trimmed by 2 bases and J by 8 bases, 14 bases remained unmatched. CDR1 is GTSNPN, CDR2 SVGIG, per germline (reference sequence). CDR3 protein: CAWSPSGILDGGELFF. CDR3 nucleotides: TGTGCCTGGAGTCCCAGCGGGATATTGGACGGGGGGGAGCTGTTTTTT.

The J gene is TRBJ1-2, the V gene TRBV3-1 (or the pseudogene TRBV3-2), with D possibly being TRBD1 (5 bases). With 0 bases removed from V and 6 bases from J, the gap between germline ends came to 17 bases. The CDR3 is made up of 16 amino acids. CDR1 and CDR2 (germline): LGHDT, YNNKEL (reference sequence). The CDR3 region has the DNA TGTGCCAGCAGCCAAGATCATACGGCAGGGCGGCATGGCTACACCTTC. This gives the protein CASSQDHTAGRHGYTF.

The gene calls are TRBV15 and TRBJ1-2; 7 nucleotides line up with TRBD1. Germline assignment: CDR1 LNHNV and CDR2 YYDKDF (reference sequence). The CDR3 covers 13 residues. Trimming at V came to 7 bases and at J to 5 bases, leaving 7 bases not matched to a gene. The CDR3 loop is CATNHRGVYGYTF. DNA of the CDR3: TGTGCCACCAACCACAGGGGAGTATATGGCTACACCTTC.

This rearrangement joins TRBV30 to TRBJ1-4, with 8 bases identical to TRBD1. This CDR3 contains 16 residues. Germline CDR1 GTSNPN, CDR2 SVGIG (reference sequence). The junction had 10 bases not matched to a gene; V was cut back by 2 bases and J by 5 bases. The CDR3 sequence is CAWSIPTGGSNEKLFF. CDR3 bases: TGTGCCTGGAGTATCCCCACAGGGGGTAGCAATGAAAAACTGTTTTTT.

The gene calls are TRBV7-2 and TRBJ1-3, with a weak D call TRBD1 (5 bases). With 6 bases removed from V and 3 bases from J, the gap between germline ends came to 18 bases. CDR3 length: 16 residues. Looked up from germline, CDR1 is SGHTA and CDR2 is FQGNSA. CDR3 in DNA: TGTGCCAGCAGTCGCTTGGTGGGGGGGTATGGAAACACCATATATTTT. It encodes CASSRLVGGYGNTIYF.

The gene calls are TRBV2 and TRBJ1-2; 7 nucleotides align to TRBD1. The trim removed 6 bases at V and 2 bases at J, leaving 9 bases unmatched. The CDR3 length is 15 residues. Germline V gene lookup returns CDR1 SNHLY and CDR2 FYNNEI. The CDR3 nucleotides are TGTGCCAGCAGCCCGACAGGGCTCCAGAACTATGGCTACACCTTC. It is translated as CASSPTGLQNYGYTF.

The rearrangement links TRBV7-9 to TRBJ2-5; TRBD2 aligns across 11 bases. Germline V gene data show CDR1 as SEHNR and CDR2 as FQNEAQ (reference sequence). The CDR3 sequence is 13 residues long. The trim removed 9 bases at V and 7 bases at J, leaving 7 bases unmatched. The CDR3 sequence: CASTSGGAVTQYF. The CDR3 coding sequence is TGTGCCAGTACTAGCGGGGGTGCGGTGACCCAGTACTTC.

The rearrangement links TRBV7-9 to TRBJ1-2; D perhaps matches TRBD1 (6 bases). Trimming took off 5 bases at V and 4 bases at J, with 17 bases between the two ends. The CDR3 has 15 residues. Germline V gene data show CDR1 as SEHNR and CDR2 as FQNEAQ (reference sequence). The CDR3 sequence is CASSATVGGGYGYTF. The CDR3 bases are TGTGCCAGCAGCGCAACCGTGGGAGGGGGCTATGGCTACACCTTC.